The rows below give T cell receptor beta chains drawn from one sample of a study of shared clonotypes between healthy human individuals. Clones were read by immunoSEQ multiplex PCR, and TCRdb kept only the in-frame ones, dropping some. The repertoire has around 2,000,000 clones, approximately 94% of them found once; the top ten carry 1% to 1.3%. The source material was naive CD8+ T cells sorted from blood. Source of these receptors: a man aged 18 to 30 in good health. CDR3s include the opening cysteine and the closing phenylalanine or tryptophan. The order of the fields is V gene, D gene, J gene, clone size, CDR3 protein, CDR3 DNA. The D gene is left open where the match is weak. Size is omitted from some rows. Given values are once, few, many or a class for expanded clones.

TRBV7-2	NA	TRBJ1-1	NA	CASSLAWGADTEAFF	TGTGCCAGCAGCTTAGCTTGGGGGGCGGACACTGAAGCTTTCTTT
TRBV4-2	NA	TRBJ2-1	NA	CASSQDGVPEQFF	TGTGCCAGCAGCCAAGATGGGGTACCCGAGCAGTTCTTC
TRBV30	NA	TRBJ1-2	NA	CAWSAGASGAAYYGYTF	TGTGCCTGGAGCGCCGGTGCTTCGGGGGCCGCCTACTATGGCTACACCTTC
TRBV5-1	TRBD1	TRBJ2-2	NA	CATRTGGTGELFF	TGCGCCACCAGGACAGGGGGTACCGGGGAGCTGTTTTTT
TRBV19	TRBD2	TRBJ2-1	NA	CASTPRGGGTYNEQFF	TGTGCCAGTACCCCCCGGGGCGGGGGGACCTACAATGAGCAGTTCTTC
TRBV27	NA	TRBJ1-1	NA	CASSVTGYTEAFF	TGTGCCAGCAGTGTAACAGGTTACACTGAAGCTTTCTTT
TRBV2	NA	TRBJ2-5	NA	CASSEAGEGAWETQYF	TGTGCCAGCAGTGAAGCAGGGGAGGGGGCGTGGGAGACCCAGTACTTC
TRBV6-6	NA	TRBJ2-5	NA	CASSAPTGREETQYF	TGTGCCAGCAGTGCGCCGACAGGGAGGGAAGAGACCCAGTACTTC
TRBV29-1	NA	TRBJ1-1	NA	CSVEDIRGNTEAFF	TGCAGCGTTGAAGATATTCGCGGGAACACTGAAGCTTTCTTT
TRBV4-3	TRBD2	TRBJ2-1	NA	CASSHGAGGYNEQFF	TGCGCCAGCAGCCACGGAGCGGGAGGGTACAATGAGCAGTTCTTC
TRBV13	NA	TRBJ2-1	NA	CASSSRVDNEQFF	TGTGCCAGCAGTTCTCGGGTCGACAATGAGCAGTTCTTC
TRBV9	NA	TRBJ1-6	NA	CASSVGAGYNSPLHF	TGTGCCAGCAGCGTAGGTGCAGGGTATAATTCACCCCTCCACTTT
TRBV7-2	NA	TRBJ2-7	NA	CASSARETGSSYEQYF	TGTGCCAGCAGCGCCCGGGAGACAGGGTCCTCCTACGAGCAGTACTTC
TRBV27	TRBD1	TRBJ2-7	NA	CASRDTTGVPYEQYF	TGTGCCAGCAGAGACACGACAGGGGTTCCCTACGAGCAGTACTTC
TRBV28	TRBD1	TRBJ1-5	NA	CASTETGNQPQHF	TGTGCCAGCACCGAGACAGGGAATCAGCCCCAGCATTTT
TRBV27	NA	TRBJ2-7	NA	CASSLRPLHYSYEQYF	TGTGCCAGCAGTTTAAGACCTCTTCACTACTCCTACGAGCAGTACTTC
TRBV4-3	NA	TRBJ2-1	NA	CASSPTLDILGFSGNEQFF	TGCGCCAGCAGCCCCACCCTGGATATCCTCGGCTTCTCGGGGAATGAGCAGTTCTTC
TRBV9	NA	TRBJ2-7	NA	CASSVGVTDGLEEQYF	TGTGCCAGCAGCGTAGGGGTCACAGACGGTCTAGAGGAGCAGTACTTC
TRBV9	NA	TRBJ2-3	NA	CASSAWSTDTQYF	TGTGCCAGCAGCGCTTGGAGCACAGATACGCAGTATTTT
TRBV9	NA	TRBJ2-5	NA	CASSARTGTLQETQYF	TGTGCCAGCAGCGCACGTACAGGAACTCTCCAAGAGACCCAGTACTTC
TRBV27	TRBD1	TRBJ1-5	once	CASSFTGAGQPQHF	TGTGCCAGCAGTTTCACAGGGGCCGGACAGCCCCAGCATTTT